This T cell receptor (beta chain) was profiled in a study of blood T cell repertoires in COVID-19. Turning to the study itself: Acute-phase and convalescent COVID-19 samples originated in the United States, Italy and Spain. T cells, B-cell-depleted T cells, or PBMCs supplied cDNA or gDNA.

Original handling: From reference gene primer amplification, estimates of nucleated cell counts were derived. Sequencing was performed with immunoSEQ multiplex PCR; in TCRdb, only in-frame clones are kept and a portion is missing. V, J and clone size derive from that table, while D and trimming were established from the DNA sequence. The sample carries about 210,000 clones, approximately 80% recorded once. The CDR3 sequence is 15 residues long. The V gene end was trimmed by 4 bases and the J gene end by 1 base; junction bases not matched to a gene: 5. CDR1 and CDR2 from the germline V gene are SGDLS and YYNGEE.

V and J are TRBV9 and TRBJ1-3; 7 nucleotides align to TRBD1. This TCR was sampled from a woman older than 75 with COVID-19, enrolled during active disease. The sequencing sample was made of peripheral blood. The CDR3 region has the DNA TGTGCCAGCAGCCCCTCAGGGGGGTCTGGAAACACCATATATTTT. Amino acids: CASSPSGGSGNTIYF.